A selection of T cell receptor beta chains follows, all from one sample in a study of brain metastases from non-small cell lung cancer. Using immunoSEQ multiplex PCR, the repertoire was profiled, and TCRdb retains in-frame clones only, with some absent. The data contain 2,000 to 3,000 clones, about 90% of them singletons. Input material: primary lung tumor tissue. The receptors come from a donor at least 40 years old with non-small cell lung cancer. Both conserved end residues are part of each CDR3. The D gene is left open where the match is weak. Where a row states a size, it is once, few, many or the class of an expanded clone; other rows omit it.

>TRBV5-1|TRBJ1-1|-|once
CASSSQGPRNTEAFF
TGCGCCAGCAGCTCGCAGGGGCCCAGGAACACTGAAGCTTTCTTT
>TRBV7-2|TRBJ1-1|-|-
CASSQNRVNTEAFF
TGTGCCAGCAGCCAGAACAGGGTGAACACTGAAGCTTTCTTT
>TRBV4-1|TRBJ2-1|TRBD1|-
CASSQVRDRGLREQFF
TGCGCCAGCAGCCAAGTTCGGGACAGGGGCTTACGAGAGCAGTTCTTC
>TRBV7-2|TRBJ2-5|TRBD1|-
CASSLDRGRQETQYF
TGTGCCAGCAGCCTGGACAGGGGTCGCCAAGAAACCCAGTACTTC
>TRBV7-8|TRBJ2-7|-|-
CASSLFGGPREQYF
TGTGCCAGCAGCTTATTTGGGGGCCCTCGCGAGCAGTACTTC
>TRBV5-1|TRBJ2-7|-|-
CASSLAGSSYEQYF
TGCGCCAGCAGCTTGGCTGGTAGCTCCTACGAGCAGTACTTC
>TRBV3-1/TRBV3-2|TRBJ1-4|-|-
CASSHVIGGQLFF
TGTGCCAGCAGCCACGTTATCGGGGGGCAACTGTTTTTT
>TRBV9|TRBJ1-1|-|-
CASSDLGMGTEAFF
TGTGCCAGCAGCGATTTAGGGATGGGCACTGAAGCTTTCTTT
>TRBV25-1|TRBJ2-7|-|-
CASSAGLEQYF
TGTGCCAGCAGTGCGGGACTCGAGCAGTACTTC
>TRBV7-3|TRBJ1-2|-|-
CASSSDGNYGYTF
TGTGCCAGCAGCTCCGACGGAAACTATGGCTACACCTTC
>TRBV7-8|TRBJ2-3|-|-
CASRPVPNTQYF
TGTGCCAGCAGACCGGTCCCAAATACGCAGTATTTT
>TRBV5-6|TRBJ1-2|TRBD1|-
CASSVRDSYGYTF
TGTGCCAGCAGCGTTCGGGACAGCTATGGCTACACCTTC